The 24 T cell receptor beta chains below come from one sample, sequenced in a study of blood T cell repertoires in COVID-19. Repertoires were generated with immunoSEQ multiplex PCR, while TCRdb's copy carries only in-frame clones and drops some. The data show about 220,000 clones, around four fifths seen once. The sample consisted of peripheral blood. All receptors come from a woman aged 55-69 years who had recovered from COVID-19.

V is TRBV19 and J is TRBJ1-1; perhaps TRBD1 as D (5 bases). The germline V gene encodes CDR1 LNHDA and CDR2 SQIVND (reference sequence). The germline V and J ends were trimmed by 1 base and 0 bases, with 6 bases remaining between them. This CDR3 comprises 14 residues. The CDR3 DNA reads as TGTGCCAGTAGTATAGTAGGGGTGAACACTGAAGCTTTCTTT. This sequence encodes CASSIVGVNTEAFF.

The V call is TRBV10-3, the J call TRBJ1-1; D is unclear. Trimming shortened V by 2 bases and J by 6 bases, and 16 bases separated the two germline ends. Germline V lookup: CDR1 ENHRY, CDR2 SYGVKD. The CDR3 contains 15 residues. CDR3 coding DNA: TGTGCCATCAGTGAGGACGGGGTGAGGGTCGCTGAAGCTTTCTTT. Translating it yields CAISEDGVRVAEAFF.

The chain uses TRBV9 and TRBJ1-4; D is unresolved. The CDR3 is 14 residues long. In germline, CDR1 is SGDLS, CDR2 YYNGEE. The ends were cut back, 4 bases at V and 5 bases at J, with 12 bases in the middle. The CDR3 protein is CASSPLLGNEKLFF. The CDR3 DNA reads TGTGCCAGCAGCCCACTTCTCGGGAATGAAAAACTGTTTTTT.

The rearrangement uses TRBV19 and TRBJ1-3, with D uncertain. Germline-derived CDR1 and CDR2 are LNHDA and SQIVND (reference sequence). The germline V and J ends were trimmed by 3 bases and 7 bases, with 13 bases remaining between them. The CDR3 extends over 14 amino acids. CDR3 DNA: TGTGCCAGTAGTATCCCCAGGTTATCGAACACCATATATTTT. Protein sequence: CASSIPRLSNTIYF.

The chain couples TRBV27 to TRBJ2-7; D uncertain. The CDR3 extends over 14 amino acids. Germline values: CDR1 MNHEY, CDR2 SMNVEV (reference sequence). V was shortened by 5 bases and J by 4 bases, with 15 bases between the two germline ends. The CDR3 bases are TGTGCCAGCAGTCCACTTACCGTGAGTTACGAGCAGTACTTC. Translated: CASSPLTVSYEQYF.

The chain joins TRBV7-9 to TRBJ1-2, with D perhaps matching TRBD1 (5 bases). This CDR3 spans 15 amino acids. Germline CDR1 reads SEHNR; CDR2 reads FQNEAQ (reference sequence). V lost 5 bases and J lost 3, with 16 bases in between. CDR3 region: CASSGAGGFHYGYTF. DNA of the CDR3: TGTGCCAGCAGCGGAGCCGGGGGGTTTCACTATGGCTACACCTTC.

This clone was observed once. The junction differs from germline at one of its ends, possibly a read error. The chain couples TRBV7-3 to TRBJ2-3; 13 nucleotides match TRBD2. The germline V gene encodes CDR1 SGHTA and CDR2 FQGTGA. The CDR3 consists of 15 residues. CDR3 nucleotide sequence: TGTGCCAGCAGCGTAACGGGACTAGCGGGGCATACGCAGTATTTT. Translation: CASSVTGLAGHTQYF.

The rearrangement joins TRBV6-2 or TRBV6-3 to TRBJ1-5; D gene uncertain. The CDR3 loop spans 15 amino acids. The V end was cut by 0 bases, the J end by 2 bases, with 8 bases between. Germline CDR1 and CDR2: MNHEY and SVGEGT. The CDR3 loop is CASSYSIRGNQPQHF. The CDR3 nucleotides are TGTGCCAGCAGTTACTCGATCCGCGGCAATCAGCCCCAGCATTTT.

V and J are TRBV6-5 and TRBJ1-4; D is perhaps TRBD1 (6 bases). The CDR3 is made up of 15 amino acids. Trimming shortened V by 2 bases and J by 8 bases, and 15 bases separated the two germline ends. Germline loops: CDR1 MNHEY, CDR2 SVGAGI. CDR3: CASSYTPQGSEKLFF. The DNA of the CDR3 is TGTGCCAGCAGTTACACCCCACAGGGTTCAGAAAAACTGTTTTTT.

V and J are TRBV5-1 and TRBJ1-2; D might be TRBD1 (6 bases). V dropped 0 bases and J dropped 8 bases, with 14 bases sitting between them. The CDR3 loop spans 14 amino acids. Germline V gene lookup returns CDR1 SGHRS and CDR2 YFSETQ. CDR3 region: CASSLAGGTLGYTF. The DNA of the CDR3 is TGCGCCAGCAGCTTGGCGGGGGGGACACTGGGCTACACCTTC.

The sample holds one count of this clone. The V call is TRBV6-2 or TRBV6-3, the J call TRBJ2-1, with 10 nucleotides matching TRBD1. This CDR3 is 15 amino acids long. CDR1 is MNHEY and CDR2 is SVGEGT in the germline V gene. Germline trimming cut 4 bases from V and 10 bases from J; bases unmatched to any gene: 10. CDR3 amino acids: CASSFFTRDRGEQFF. The DNA for the CDR3 is TGTGCCAGCAGTTTCTTTACCCGGGACAGGGGCGAGCAGTTCTTC.

The chain employs TRBV18 and TRBJ1-5, with a possible D match to TRBD1 (5 bases). The CDR3 extends over 14 amino acids. CDR1 is KGHSH and CDR2 is LQKENI in the germline V gene. V was shortened by 1 base and J by 6 bases, with 10 bases between the two germline ends. CDR3 DNA sequence: TGTGCCAGCTCACCACAGGGGCTCGGTCAGCCCCAGCATTTT. Its translation: CASSPQGLGQPQHF.

This chain connects TRBV24-1 to TRBJ1-2; 9 bases fit TRBD1. This CDR3 region has 16 residues. The junction had 7 bases not matched to a gene; V was cut back by 4 bases and J by 2 bases. Germline V lookup: CDR1 KGHDR, CDR2 SFDVKD. The CDR3 sequence is CATSESVTGGNYGYTF. The CDR3, as DNA: TGTGCCACCAGTGAATCCGTTACAGGGGGCAACTATGGCTACACCTTC.

This clone is a singleton in its sample. This chain joins TRBV23-1 and TRBJ1-2, with 7 bases that match TRBD1. TRBV23-1 has ORF status, its function being uncertain. The ends lost 8 bases at V and 2 bases at J; junction bases unmatched: 11. The CDR3 spans 15 residues. CDR3: CASPKDRRPNYGYTF. The CDR3 DNA reads TGCGCCAGCCCCAAGGACAGGCGACCGAACTATGGCTACACCTTC.

The J gene is TRBJ2-2, the V gene TRBV19; 8 positions match TRBD1. This CDR3 contains 17 residues. Germline V gives CDR1 LNHDA, CDR2 SQIVND (reference sequence). V gave up 1 base and J gave up 7 bases; unmatched junction bases: 11. The CDR3 reads CASSIVPGQVIVGELFF. Written as DNA, the CDR3 is TGTGCCAGTAGTATAGTCCCGGGACAGGTAATCGTCGGGGAGCTGTTTTTT.

This chain joins TRBV7-2 and TRBJ1-4; 9 positions agree with TRBD1. The CDR3 runs 15 residues. J was trimmed by 8 bases and V by 2 bases; bases with no gene match: 6. The germline V gene has CDR1 SGHTA and CDR2 FQGNSA. CDR3 nucleotides: TGTGCCAGCAGCTTAATGGGACAGGGTTGGGAAAAACTGTTTTTT. Translating it yields CASSLMGQGWEKLFF. The full variable domain, rest sourced from reference TRBV7-2 and TRBJ1-4, is GAGVSQSPSNKVTEKGKDVELRCDPISGHTALYWYRQSLGQGLEFLIYFQGNSAPDKSGLPSDRFSAERTGGSVSTLTIQRTQQEDSAVYLCASSLMGQGWEKLFFGSGTQLSVL.

The V gene is TRBV29-1, the J gene TRBJ2-1; D ambiguous. CDR3 length: 13 amino acids. CDR1 SQVTM and CDR2 ANQGSEA come from the germline V gene. Trimming left V 8 bases short and J 0 bases short, with 11 bases between. CDR3 region: CSSQSPSYNEQFF. Here the CDR3 DNA reads TGCAGCTCCCAGTCTCCCTCCTACAATGAGCAGTTCTTC.

CDR3 residues: CASSLDSLSYNEQFF. CDR3 nucleotide sequence: TGTGCCAGCAGCTTGGACTCCCTCTCCTACAATGAGCAGTTCTTC. V is TRBV7-2 and J is TRBJ2-1; TRBD2 might be the D (5 bases). V was trimmed by 3 bases and J by 0 bases, leaving 9 bases between them. Germline CDR1 and CDR2: SGHTA and FQGNSA. The CDR3 length is 15 residues.

The chain is built from TRBV5-1 and TRBJ2-3; 9 bases agree with TRBD1. Trimming at V came to 4 bases and at J to 4 bases, leaving 13 bases not matched to a gene. CDR1 and CDR2 from the germline V gene are SGHRS and YFSETQ. The CDR3 is 17 residues long. The CDR3 nucleotides read TGCGCCAGCAGCATAACATCTCCGGGACAGGGCCCAGATACGCAGTATTTT. This sequence encodes CASSITSPGQGPDTQYF. Filled out from reference TRBV5-1 and TRBJ2-3, the complete variable domain reads KAGVTQTPRYLIKTRGQQVTLSCSPISGHRSVSWYQQTPGQGLQFLFEYFSETQRNKGNFPGRFSGRQFSNSRSEMNVSTLELGDSALYLCASSITSPGQGPDTQYFGPGTRLTVL.

The V call is TRBV27, the J call TRBJ1-2; D perhaps matches TRBD1 (5 bases). Germline CDR1 and CDR2: MNHEY and SMNVEV (reference sequence). V lost 7 bases and J lost 4, with 16 bases in between. This CDR3 spans 14 amino acids. CDR3 in DNA: TGTGCCAGCACCTCCCTCGGGGGTGGCTATGGCTACACCTTC. This translates into CASTSLGGGYGYTF.

This chain joins TRBV6-4 and TRBJ2-6; D gene uncertain. Trimming left V 5 bases short and J 2 bases short, with 10 bases between. Per germline, CDR1 MRHNA and CDR2 SNTAGT. This CDR3 region has 15 residues. CDR3 nucleotides: TGTGCCAGCAGTCCAGATGCAGCTGGGGCCAACGTCCTGACTTTC. Translation gives CASSPDAAGANVLTF.

This clone was detected only once. The rearrangement uses TRBV29-1 and TRBJ1-2; D is possibly TRBD1 (5 bases). This CDR3 comprises 13 residues. Per germline, CDR1 SQVTM and CDR2 ANQGSEA. Trimming took off 6 bases at V and 7 bases at J, with 18 bases between the two ends. The CDR3 is CSVKGPRDGGYTF. The CDR3 nucleotides read TGCAGCGTGAAGGGGCCCAGAGATGGTGGCTACACCTTC.

The gene calls are TRBV3-1 (or the pseudogene TRBV3-2) and TRBJ1-1; no clear D. V lost 7 bases and J lost 1, with 19 bases in between. The V gene's germline CDR1 is LGHDT and CDR2 YNNKEL (reference sequence). This CDR3 region has 16 residues. The CDR3 protein is CASTHYGVGPNTEAFF. CDR3 coding DNA: TGTGCCAGCACCCACTACGGGGTGGGCCCGAACACTGAAGCTTTCTTT.

V usage is TRBV11-3 and J usage is TRBJ2-2, with D possibly TRBD2 on 5 matching bases. Germline assignment: CDR1 SGHNT and CDR2 YENEEA. The CDR3 is 12 amino acids. V was trimmed by 5 bases and J by 7 bases, leaving 8 bases between them. CDR3 bases: TGTGCCAGCAGCCCCGGAGGCGGGGAGCTGTTTTTT. This codes for CASSPGGGELFF.